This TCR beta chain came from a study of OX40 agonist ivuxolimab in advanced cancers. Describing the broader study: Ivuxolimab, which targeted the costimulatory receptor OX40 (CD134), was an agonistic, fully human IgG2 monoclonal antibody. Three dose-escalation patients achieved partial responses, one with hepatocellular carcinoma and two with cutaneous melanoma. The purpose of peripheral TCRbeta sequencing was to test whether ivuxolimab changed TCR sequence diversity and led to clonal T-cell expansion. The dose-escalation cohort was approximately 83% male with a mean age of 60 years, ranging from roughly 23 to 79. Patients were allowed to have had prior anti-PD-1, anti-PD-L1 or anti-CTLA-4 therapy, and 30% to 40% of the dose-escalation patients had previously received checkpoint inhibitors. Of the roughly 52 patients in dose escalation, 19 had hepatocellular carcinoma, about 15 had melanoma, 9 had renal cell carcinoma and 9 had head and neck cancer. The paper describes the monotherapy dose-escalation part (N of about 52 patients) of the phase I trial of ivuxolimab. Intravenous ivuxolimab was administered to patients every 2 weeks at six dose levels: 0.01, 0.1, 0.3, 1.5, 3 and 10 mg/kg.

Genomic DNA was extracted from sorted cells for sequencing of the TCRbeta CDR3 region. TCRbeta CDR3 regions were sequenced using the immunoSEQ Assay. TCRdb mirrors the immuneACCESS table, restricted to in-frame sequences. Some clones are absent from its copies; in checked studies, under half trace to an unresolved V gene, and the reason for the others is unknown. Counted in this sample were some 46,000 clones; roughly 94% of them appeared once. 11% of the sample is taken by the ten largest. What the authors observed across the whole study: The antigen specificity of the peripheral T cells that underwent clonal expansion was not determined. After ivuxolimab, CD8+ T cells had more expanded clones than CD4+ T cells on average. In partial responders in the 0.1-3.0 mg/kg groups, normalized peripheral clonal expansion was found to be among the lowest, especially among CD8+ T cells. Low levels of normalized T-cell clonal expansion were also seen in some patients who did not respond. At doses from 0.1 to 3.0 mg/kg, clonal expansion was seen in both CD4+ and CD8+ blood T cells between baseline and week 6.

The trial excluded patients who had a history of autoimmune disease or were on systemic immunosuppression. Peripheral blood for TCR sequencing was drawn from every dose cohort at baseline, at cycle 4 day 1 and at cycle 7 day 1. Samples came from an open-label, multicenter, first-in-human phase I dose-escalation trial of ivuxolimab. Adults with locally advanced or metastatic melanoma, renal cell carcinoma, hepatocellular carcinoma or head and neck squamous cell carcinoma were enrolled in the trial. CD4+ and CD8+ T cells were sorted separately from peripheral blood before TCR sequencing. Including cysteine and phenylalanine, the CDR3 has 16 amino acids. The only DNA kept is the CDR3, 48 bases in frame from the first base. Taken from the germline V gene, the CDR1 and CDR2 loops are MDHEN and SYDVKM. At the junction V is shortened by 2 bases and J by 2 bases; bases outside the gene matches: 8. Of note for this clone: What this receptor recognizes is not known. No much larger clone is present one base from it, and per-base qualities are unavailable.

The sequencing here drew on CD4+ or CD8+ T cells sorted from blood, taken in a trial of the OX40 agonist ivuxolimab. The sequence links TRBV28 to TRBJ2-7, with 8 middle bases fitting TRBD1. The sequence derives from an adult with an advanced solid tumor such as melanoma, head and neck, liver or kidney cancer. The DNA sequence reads TGTGCCAGCAGTTTAGGGGCCGGGACAGGCGCCTACGAGCAGTACTTC. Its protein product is CASSLGAGTGAYEQYF. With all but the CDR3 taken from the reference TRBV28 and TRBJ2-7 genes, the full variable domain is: DVKVTQSSRYLVKRTGEKVFLECVQDMDHENMFWYRQDPGLGLRLIYFSYDVKMKEKGDIPEGYSVSREKKERFSLILESASTNQTSMYLCASSLGAGTGAYEQYFGPGTRLTVT.